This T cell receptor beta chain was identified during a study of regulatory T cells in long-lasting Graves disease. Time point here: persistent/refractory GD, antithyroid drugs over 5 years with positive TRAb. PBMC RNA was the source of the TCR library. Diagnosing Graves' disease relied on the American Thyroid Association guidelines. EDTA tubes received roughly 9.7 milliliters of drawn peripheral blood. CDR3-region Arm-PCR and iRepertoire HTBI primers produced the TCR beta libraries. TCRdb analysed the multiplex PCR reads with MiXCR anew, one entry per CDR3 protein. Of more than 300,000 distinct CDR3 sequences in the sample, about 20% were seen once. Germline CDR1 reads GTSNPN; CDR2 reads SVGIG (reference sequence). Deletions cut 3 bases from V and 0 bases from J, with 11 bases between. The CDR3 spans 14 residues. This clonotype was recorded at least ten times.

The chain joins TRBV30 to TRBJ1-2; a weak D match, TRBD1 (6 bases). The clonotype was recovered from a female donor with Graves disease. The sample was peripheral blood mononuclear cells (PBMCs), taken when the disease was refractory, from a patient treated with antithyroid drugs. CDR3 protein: CAWRPTGANYGYTF. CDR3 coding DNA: TGTGCCTGGAGGCCGACAGGAGCTAACTATGGCTACACCTTC.